Listed below are T cell receptor beta chains from one sample, sequenced in a study of control samples from healthy donors and cancer patients. TCRdb keeps only in-frame clones here, not all; method: immunoSEQ multiplex PCR. Of roughly 68,000 clones in the sample, 75% to 85% are singletons; the top ten hold 15% to 18%. The specimen sequenced was blood. The receptors shown here come from a man aged 55 to 70 in good health. Both conserved end residues are part of each CDR3. D genes are given only for firm matches. Clone size is shown for a subset of rows, as once, few, many or a class of expanded clone.

d_call,j_call,clone_size,v_call,cdr3_aa,cdr3_nt
NA,TRBJ1-4,NA,TRBV18,CASSPSSSNEKLFF,TGTGCCAGCTCACCAAGCAGCTCGAATGAAAAACTGTTTTTT
NA,TRBJ2-7,NA,TRBV5-4,CASSYAGAYEQYF,TGTGCCAGCAGCTACGCCGGAGCCTACGAGCAGTACTTC
NA,TRBJ2-5,NA,TRBV28,CASSLFGRGDQETQYF,TGTGCCAGCAGTTTATTTGGGCGAGGGGACCAAGAGACCCAGTACTTC
TRBD1,TRBJ1-4,once,TRBV7-9,CASSYGTGRNEKLFF,TGTGCCAGCAGCTACGGGACAGGTCGGAATGAAAAACTGTTTTTT
NA,TRBJ2-1,NA,TRBV3-1/TRBV3-2,CASSRTNYRVNEQFF,TGTGCCAGCAGCCGAACTAATTATAGGGTCAATGAGCAGTTCTTC
TRBD1,TRBJ2-3,once,TRBV5-4,CASSWGTGGSTDTQYF,TGTGCCAGCAGCTGGGGGACAGGGGGAAGCACAGATACGCAGTATTTT
NA,TRBJ2-2,few,TRBV28,CASSLMGWNTGELFF,TGTGCCAGCAGTTTAATGGGGTGGAACACCGGGGAGCTGTTTTTT
NA,TRBJ2-1,NA,TRBV11-2,CASTPSYNEQFF,TGTGCCAGCACCCCTTCCTACAATGAGCAGTTCTTC
NA,TRBJ1-1,NA,TRBV7-2,CASSLVIGPSGVEAFF,TGTGCCAGCAGCTTAGTTATTGGCCCCTCTGGAGTTGAAGCTTTCTTT
TRBD1,TRBJ1-4,NA,TRBV29-1,CSVSETGAGKLFF,TGCAGCGTTTCCGAGACAGGGGCTGGGAAACTGTTTTTT
NA,TRBJ1-1,NA,TRBV28,CASSPSWGVNTEAFF,TGTGCCAGCAGTCCCTCTTGGGGGGTGAACACTGAAGCTTTCTTT
TRBD2,TRBJ2-1,NA,TRBV19,CASSSSGKVHNEQFF,TGTGCCAGTAGCAGTAGCGGGAAAGTCCACAATGAGCAGTTCTTC
TRBD2,TRBJ2-2,NA,TRBV9,CASSVRTSGNTGELFF,TGTGCCAGCAGCGTACGGACTAGCGGTAACACCGGGGAGCTGTTTTTT
TRBD1,TRBJ2-5,NA,TRBV13,CASSLHPSDRGGQTQYF,TGTGCCAGCAGCCTCCACCCTAGCGACAGGGGTGGACAGACCCAGTACTTC
TRBD2,TRBJ2-1,NA,TRBV5-1,CASSTSGRDEQFF,TGCGCCAGCAGCACTAGCGGGAGAGATGAGCAGTTCTTC
TRBD1,TRBJ1-1,NA,TRBV6-5,CASSGAQGKNTEAFF,TGTGCCAGCTCGGGGGCACAGGGGAAGAACACTGAAGCTTTCTTT
NA,TRBJ2-4,NA,TRBV19,CASSIIRGQGKNIQYF,TGTGCCAGTAGTATAATCCGGGGGCAAGGAAAAAACATTCAGTACTTC
NA,TRBJ2-3,NA,TRBV19,CASSIGLGDSSTDTQYF,TGTGCCAGTAGTATCGGTTTGGGAGATTCTAGCACAGATACGCAGTATTTT
TRBD1,TRBJ2-1,few,TRBV4-1,CASSQGQGLYNEQFF,TGCGCCAGCAGCCAAGGACAGGGGTTATACAATGAGCAGTTCTTC
NA,TRBJ1-4,NA,TRBV15,CATSRDPATNEKLFF,TGTGCCACCAGCAGGGACCCAGCAACTAATGAAAAACTGTTTTTT
TRBD2,TRBJ2-7,medium-sized,TRBV2,CASSEAQGGLAGQQYF,TGTGCCAGCAGTGAAGCTCAGGGGGGACTAGCGGGACAGCAGTACTTC
NA,TRBJ1-3,NA,TRBV18,CASSPDRGNTIYF,TGTGCCAGCTCACCCGACAGGGGAAACACCATATATTTT
NA,TRBJ2-7,NA,TRBV7-6,CASSLVQGSSYEQYF,TGTGCCAGCAGCTTAGTACAGGGATCCTCCTACGAGCAGTACTTC
TRBD1,TRBJ1-5,NA,TRBV11-3,CASSRPDRVFCTSDQPQHF,TGTGCCAGCAGCCGACCCGACAGGGTATTTTGTACTTCTGATCAGCCCCAGCATTTT
NA,TRBJ2-2,NA,TRBV6-5,CAIGTRPGELFF,TGTGCCATTGGGACGCGCCCCGGGGAGCTGTTTTTT
NA,TRBJ2-5,once,TRBV12-3/TRBV12-4,CASSFTETQYF,TGTGCCAGCAGTTTTACTGAGACCCAGTACTTC
NA,TRBJ2-6,NA,TRBV7-8,CASSLAFVVGANVLTF,TGTGCCAGCAGCTTAGCGTTTGTAGTCGGGGCCAACGTCCTGACTTTC
NA,TRBJ2-7,NA,TRBV6-2/TRBV6-3,CASSYSADSRVRYEQYF,TGTGCCAGCAGTTACTCGGCCGACTCTAGAGTTCGGTACGAGCAGTACTTC
NA,TRBJ2-7,once,TRBV30,CARGAGGTYEQYF,TGTGCCCGCGGGGCAGGAGGCACCTACGAGCAGTACTTC
NA,TRBJ1-2,few,TRBV19,CASSIPAGYPYGYTF,TGTGCCAGTAGTATCCCCGCAGGTTACCCCTATGGCTACACCTTC
TRBD2,TRBJ2-1,once,TRBV3-1/TRBV3-2,CASSQDEIAGLYNEQFF,TGTGCCAGCAGCCAAGATGAAATAGCGGGTCTGTACAATGAGCAGTTCTTC
TRBD2,TRBJ2-7,NA,TRBV7-2,CASSSSGRDYEQYF,TGTGCCAGCAGCTCCTCTGGGAGGGATTACGAGCAGTACTTC
NA,TRBJ2-5,NA,TRBV19,CASSMLSLGTQYF,TGTGCCAGTAGTATGTTAAGTCTTGGGACCCAGTACTTC
NA,TRBJ2-3,NA,TRBV27,CASSFGGSTDTQYF,TGTGCCAGCAGTTTTGGAGGAAGCACAGATACGCAGTATTTT